This is a list of T cell receptor beta chains from one sample in a study of blood T cell repertoires in COVID-19. Method: immunoSEQ multiplex PCR; TCRdb's copy keeps in-frame clones and lacks some. This sample has about 16,000 clones, with approximately 83% found just once. The specimen was peripheral blood. These receptors came from a human donor in a cohort sampled during active COVID-19. Each CDR3 is given with its conserved first and last residue. A D gene is named only where the DNA matches it firmly.

V	D	length	J	CDR3
TRBV6-2/TRBV6-3	TRBD1	18	TRBJ2-2	CASSFPTGQGLNTGELFF
TRBV3-1/TRBV3-2	TRBD2	17	TRBJ2-2	CASSQRRGGAAIGELFF
TRBV4-3	.	16	TRBJ1-2	CASSQDNGGNNYGYTF
TRBV4-3	.	14	TRBJ2-1	CASSQEITRNEQFF
TRBV7-3	TRBD1	13	TRBJ1-1	CASSPGTGEEAFF
TRBV6-5	TRBD2	16	TRBJ2-5	CASSYSPSGGQETQYF
TRBV7-9	TRBD1	15	TRBJ1-6	CASSSGQGDVSPLHF
TRBV11-3	TRBD2	16	TRBJ2-2	CASRPPSGGAPGELFF
TRBV12-3/TRBV12-4	.	13	TRBJ1-2	CASSPDQDYGYTF
TRBV12-3/TRBV12-4	TRBD1	13	TRBJ1-3	CASQTGVGNTIYF
TRBV30	.	15	TRBJ1-2	CAWSVGYRYNYGYTF
TRBV12-3/TRBV12-4	.	13	TRBJ2-1	CASSSIRGNEQFF
TRBV5-4	.	12	TRBJ2-5	CASSSTGETQYF
TRBV4-3	.	13	TRBJ2-1	CASSLLLEGEQFF
TRBV10-3	.	13	TRBJ1-4	CATTGVLDEKLFF
TRBV11-1	TRBD1	15	TRBJ2-5	CASSKGAISRETQYF
TRBV3-1/TRBV3-2	.	13	TRBJ1-2	CASSSGLNYGYTF
TRBV7-2	TRBD2	15	TRBJ2-7	CASSPRLAGGYEQYF
TRBV19	.	15	TRBJ2-7	CASSIRSPGSYEQYF
TRBV3-1/TRBV3-2	.	14	TRBJ1-3	CASSHQGSGNTIYF
TRBV5-1	.	16	TRBJ1-3	CASSQGLRDSGNTIYF
TRBV11-1	.	14	TRBJ2-3	CASSYRDNQDTQYF
TRBV11-2	.	14	TRBJ2-3	CASSLGRGTDTQYF
TRBV10-3	.	12	TRBJ2-5	CAIGEGGETQYF
TRBV4-2	.	16	TRBJ2-7	CASSQDRGTSSYEQYF
TRBV9	.	15	TRBJ2-1	CASSVMGAEYNEQFF
TRBV18	.	16	TRBJ2-1	CASSPRVGAGSNEQFF